This TCR beta chain was captured in a study of blood T cell repertoires in COVID-19. TCRdb's copy holds only in-frame clones and misses some; the assay was immunoSEQ multiplex PCR. The sample shows 300,000 to 450,000 clones, roughly 90% of them seen only once. The germline V gene has CDR1 SGHVS and CDR2 FNYEAQ. V shed 2 bases and J 4 bases; nucleotides not matched to a gene: 7. The CDR3 spans 15 residues. The sequencing input was peripheral blood. The TCR sequence derives from a woman in her twenties or thirties with COVID-19, enrolled during active disease. V and J are TRBV7-6 and TRBJ1-2; 7 positions agree with TRBD1. CDR3 amino acids: CASSLSGTDLYGYTF. Here the CDR3 DNA reads TGTGCCAGCAGCTTATCCGGGACAGACCTCTATGGCTACACCTTC.